Sequencing of this T cell receptor beta chain was carried out in a study of patients and donors after allogeneic stem cell transplantation. This CDR3 has 15 residues. Trimming left V 5 bases short and J 5 bases short, with 18 bases between. From germline, CDR1 is SGHAT and CDR2 FQNNGV. MiXCR, applied by TCRdb to the RT-PCR reads, yields one record per CDR3 protein. The sample has around 82,000 distinct CDR3 sequences, approximately 5% seen once. The receptor was derived from a human donor who was either an allogeneic HSCT recipient or a stem cell or donor lymphocyte infusion donor (not recorded which). It is not recorded whose cells these are; they may come from a transplant donor. Sequencing input: blood, either unsorted or a sorted T cell fraction (not recorded which). The rearrangement uses TRBV11-2 and TRBJ1-1; possible D gene TRBD1, 6 bases. This CDR3 is CASSRLGGSRTEAFF. CDR3 DNA: TGTGCCAGCAGCCGCCTAGGGGGAAGTAGGACTGAAGCTTTCTTT.